This TCR beta chain was recovered during a study of prognosis after radiotherapy for stage I lung cancer (dated by TCRdb to the early 2020s). With regard to the full study: Between early 2018 and early 2019, under 20 stage I NSCLC patients were enrolled in Nanjing, China. In every patient, SBRT was given without any concurrent therapy. The cohort was made up of about 13 men and a handful of women, with a median age of around 74 years and an age range of roughly 50 to 84 years. The study sequenced around 40 blood samples from some 20 patients, one before and one after SBRT per patient. Every patient was regarded as medically inoperable, because of comorbidities in 11 to 12 cases and refusal of surgery in roughly 7 cases. Roughly 5 patients had oligometastatic NSCLC after their primary tumor was surgically resected, and roughly 14 patients had newly diagnosed primary stage I lung tumors. Image-guided IMRT or VMAT was used to deliver SBRT in 3 to 5 fractions at a biologically effective dose of at least 100 Gy. The study profiled peripheral blood TCR beta repertoires from stage I NSCLC patients before and after stereotactic body radiotherapy and related them to distant failure. Distant metastases were developed by four of the 19 patients after SBRT, at a median of about seven months, whereas no significant progression was observed in the other 15 patients. On tumor histology, around twelve patients had adenocarcinoma and six or seven had squamous cell carcinoma. Study-level results and caveats: After SBRT, the count of unique TCR clones dropped from a median of roughly 9,400 beforehand to 6,500 to 8,000 afterward (Wilcoxon paired P=0.011). None of the reported P values were adjusted for multiple comparisons. Differences in TRBV and TRBJ usage frequencies by metastasis status were reportedly observed in two V genes at baseline and in roughly 9 V and two J genes after SBRT. The small cohort and short follow-up limited the study, so independent validation of the findings is needed. Post-SBRT Shannon entropy and its change from baseline were lower in patients who developed distant metastases; baseline Shannon entropy was not associated with metastases. No determination of tumor specificity was made for expanded TCR clones.

Two rounds of multiplex PCR were used to amplify the TCR beta CDR3 region from genomic DNA. The first PCR round used primers specific to each TRBV and TRBJ gene, and the primer sequences were filed in Chinese patent CN105087789A. Universal primers were used in the second round of PCR. The Roche High Pure PCR Template Preparation Kit was used to extract genomic DNA from frozen PBMCs. The libraries underwent paired-end sequencing with 151 bp reads on an Illumina HiSeq 3000. Concerning the study's data processing: CutAdapt was used to remove raw reads lacking the multiplex PCR primer sequences. PEAR was used to merge high-quality paired reads into contigs. By aligning each contig to reference sequences, MiXCR assigned the TRB V, D and J gene segments to that contig. To remove sequencing errors, CDR3 sequences were clustered according to base quality and sequence similarity. Shannon entropy, normalized by the natural log of the productive TCR sequence number, served as the measure of diversity. Clonality was defined as one minus Shannon entropy divided by the natural log of the number of unique clonotypes. Using the Youden index from ROC curves, the researchers picked the repertoire-metric cut-offs for progression-free survival, and all analyses were carried out in R 3.5.3. Through fastp at Q25 and MiXCR, TCRdb rebuilt clones from the public reads, retaining in-frame beta chains. Under each unique CDR3 protein, matching rows form one entry showing the most common genes and DNA. The V and J calls here are based on TCRdb, not the publication. This sample comprises more than 13,000 distinct CDR3 sequences, about 32% of them detected only once. The leading ten clones occupy around 15% of the sample.

The sample holds many counts of this clonotype. Its target antigen remains unknown. Base quality data are lacking; no much larger clone is found one base away. No patient had a history of other malignancies or prior chemotherapy or radiotherapy, and all had node-negative disease on CT and PET/CT. At each of the two time points, roughly 6 milliliters of peripheral venous blood were collected into EDTA tubes. PBMCs were isolated by Ficoll-Paque Plus density-gradient centrifugation. Immediately after collection, samples were stored at -80 degrees C until analysis. Clipping removes 4 bases from V and 0 bases from J, with 6 as the unmatched junction base count. The CDR3 has 16 amino acids, counting the end cysteine and phenylalanine. Only the CDR3 DNA stays, 48 bases, in frame from base 1. Reading the germline V gene (reference sequence) gives CDR1 GTSNPN and CDR2 SVGIG.

The rearrangement joined TRBV30 to TRBJ2-6; 7 bases in the middle match TRBD1. Sequences were derived from PBMCs, sampled before or after stereotactic body radiation therapy (not recorded which). The receptor's source is a donor older than 45 with non-small cell lung cancer. In nucleotide form, the sequence is TGTGCCTGGAAGACAGGGTTTTTCTCTGGGGCCAACGTCCTGACTTTC. This encodes CAWKTGFFSGANVLTF.